This TCR beta chain emerged from a study of shared clonotypes between healthy human individuals. The V and J ends lost 0 bases and 7 bases, in that order; junction bases with no gene match: 5. Per germline, CDR1 SGHNT and CDR2 YYREEE (reference sequence). CDR3 size: 15 residues. This clone was seen a handful of times. Measured with immunoSEQ multiplex PCR; TCRdb has only the in-frame clones, and not every one. The sample yields around 500,000 clones, 79% seen once. Sequencing was done on a sample of PBMCs. V gene TRBV5-4 combines with J gene TRBJ2-1; 9 nucleotides agree with TRBD1. The source of this sequence is a woman aged 35 to 49 in good health. Some clones in this sample may be carry-over from other donors' samples. The CDR3 DNA reads TGTGCCAGCAGCTTGGCAAGACAGGGGGGGAATGAGCAGTTCTTC. Translating gives CASSLARQGGNEQFF.